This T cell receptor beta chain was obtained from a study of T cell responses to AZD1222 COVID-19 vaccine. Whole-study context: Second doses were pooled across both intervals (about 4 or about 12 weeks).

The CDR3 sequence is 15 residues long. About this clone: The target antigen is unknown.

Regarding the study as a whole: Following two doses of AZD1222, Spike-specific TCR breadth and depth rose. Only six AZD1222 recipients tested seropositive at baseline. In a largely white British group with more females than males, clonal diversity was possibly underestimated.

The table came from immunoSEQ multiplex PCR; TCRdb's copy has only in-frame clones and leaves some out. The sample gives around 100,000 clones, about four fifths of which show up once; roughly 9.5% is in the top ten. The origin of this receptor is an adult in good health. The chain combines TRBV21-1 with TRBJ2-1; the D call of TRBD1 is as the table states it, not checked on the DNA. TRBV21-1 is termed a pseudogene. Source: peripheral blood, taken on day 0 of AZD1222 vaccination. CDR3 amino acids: CASPEPGGSYNEQFF. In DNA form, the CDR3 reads TGTGCCAGCCCAGAACCAGGGGGCTCCTACAATGAGCAGTTCTTC.